These 4 T cell receptor beta chains were sequenced from one sample in a study of T cell responses to AZD1222 COVID-19 vaccine. Here immunoSEQ multiplex PCR was the method, and the copy in TCRdb shows in-frame clones only, minus some. The sample holds fewer than 95,000 clones, approximately 90% seen once. The sample in question was peripheral blood, obtained 28 days after the second AZD1222 dose. The origin of the receptors is an adult who received the AZD1222 COVID-19 vaccine.

V is TRBV30 and J is TRBJ1-6; TRBD1 is a possible D gene (5 bases). Germline V gene data show CDR1 as GTSNPN and CDR2 as SVGIG (reference sequence). V shed 1 base and J shed 2 bases, with 12 bases lying between them. The CDR3 runs to 16 residues. The CDR3 here is CAWSAKGRTYNSPLHF. The CDR3 DNA reads TGTGCCTGGAGTGCGAAGGGACGGACCTATAATTCACCCCTCCACTTT.

In this sample, this clone turned up once. The genes are TRBV28 and TRBJ1-1; D not resolved. The CDR3 is made up of 12 amino acids. Germline CDR1 reads MDHEN; CDR2 reads SYDVKM. V was cut by 8 bases and J by 11 bases, with 18 bases left in between. DNA of the CDR3: TGTGCCAGCGGAGAACTGAAGGGCACGGCTTTCTTT. Its translation is CASGELKGTAFF.

The gene calls are TRBV5-1 and TRBJ2-3; D unclear. Germline assignment: CDR1 SGHRS and CDR2 YFSETQ. This CDR3 spans 15 amino acids. V lost 4 bases to trimming and J lost 2 bases, with 14 bases between them. CDR3 sequence: CASSHVLGITDTQYF. The CDR3 nucleotides are TGCGCCAGCAGCCATGTCCTAGGGATCACAGATACGCAGTATTTT.

This clone was observed a single time. Compared with germline, one end of the junction differs, possibly owing to a read error. This sequence joins TRBV5-1 and TRBJ2-7; a possible D gene is TRBD1 (6 bases). CDR3 length: 12 residues. Germline V gene lookup returns CDR1 SGHRS and CDR2 YFSETQ. The CDR3 sequence: CASSYRPGTSSF. In DNA, the CDR3 is TGCGCCAGCAGCTACCGCCCCGGGACATCCTCCTTC.